Shown below are 25 T cell receptor beta chains from a single sample sequenced in a study of CXCR3-negative and CXCR3-positive naive CD8 T cells (dated by TCRdb to the late 2010s). Instrument used: NextSeq 550. The Human TCR Profiling Kit (MiLaboratory) was used to prepare UMI-labeled 5' RACE TRB cDNA libraries. TCRdb reprocessed the reads into one record per CDR3 protein sequence, lacking DNA. This sample's table carries around 65,000 distinct CDR3 sequences. About 0.71% of the sample is taken by the ten largest. Their cognate antigens are unknown. Overall results and qualifications from the work: TRB CDR3s from CXCR3-positive naive cells showed higher hydrophobicity (lower Kidera factor 4), lower energy, and higher strength and volume indices than CXCR3-negative naive cells.

Sequencing was performed on naive CXCR3+ CD8+ T cells from blood. The sample's cell subset or site label, decoded: CD45RO-CCR7+CD27+CD95- naive CD8+ T cells expressing CXCR3 (TNR3+). Receptor source: a human donor in good health. Some clones in this sample may be carry-over from other donors' samples.

The chain joins TRBV7-3 to TRBJ2-1; TCRdb outputs TRBD1, but without DNA this stays unchecked. CDR1 SGHTA and CDR2 FQGTGA come from the germline V gene. The CDR3 is 15 amino acids. The CDR3 sequence: CASSITGGGYNEQFF.

This chain joins TRBV27 and TRBJ2-7; TCRdb's D call of TRBD1 is untestable without DNA. The germline V gene has CDR1 MNHEY and CDR2 SMNVEV (reference sequence). The CDR3 is made up of 14 amino acids. CDR3 in amino acids: CASSGGTLGYEQYF.

The chain links TRBV29-1 to TRBJ2-2; without DNA, the TCRdb call of TRBD2 cannot be checked. Germline CDR1 SQVTM, CDR2 ANQGSEA. The CDR3 spans 13 residues. Here the CDR3 reads CSVERGYTGELFF.

V gene TRBV14 combines with J gene TRBJ2-1; TCRdb reports TRBD1, a call that lacks DNA to check it against. This CDR3 spans 17 amino acids. CDR1 and CDR2 (germline): SGHDN, FVKESK. CDR3 sequence reads: CASSQDGLPRAHNEQFF.

The rearrangement uses TRBV7-9 and TRBJ2-1; the D call of TRBD2 rests on TCRdb alone, since no DNA is present to check it. This CDR3 spans 15 amino acids. Looked up from germline, CDR1 is SEHNR and CDR2 is FQNEAQ (reference sequence). CDR3: CASSLLVAGDNEQFF.

The rearrangement uses TRBV7-2 and TRBJ2-2. Germline V gives CDR1 SGHTA, CDR2 FQGNSA. The CDR3 covers 18 residues. The CDR3 loop is CASSLGSPGFANTGELFF.

The chain combines TRBV12-3 or TRBV12-4 with TRBJ2-1; TCRdb proposes TRBD1, but this gene call is untestable without DNA. The length of the CDR3 is 14 residues. The CDR3 protein is CASRLAGGLVEQFF.

The genes are TRBV10-3 and TRBJ2-7; TCRdb calls TRBD1, which cannot be checked without DNA. Germline assignment: CDR1 ENHRY and CDR2 SYGVKD. This CDR3 spans 14 amino acids. Here the CDR3 reads CAISDRGSSYEQYF.

The genes are TRBV7-3 and TRBJ2-1; checking the TCRdb D call of TRBD1 is not possible without DNA. The CDR3 is 16 amino acids. In germline, CDR1 is SGHTA, CDR2 FQGTGA. This CDR3 reads CASSLIGGASYNEQFF.

V is TRBV27 and J is TRBJ2-7; TCRdb's D gene call, TRBD2, goes unchecked for lack of DNA. Germline V gene data show CDR1 as MNHEY and CDR2 as SMNVEV (reference sequence). The CDR3 totals 14 residues. The CDR3 sequence: CASSSGPTAYEQYF.

The chain links TRBV4-3 to TRBJ2-2. CDR3 length equals 20 residues. The germline V gene has CDR1 LGHNA and CDR2 YSLEER. The CDR3 loop is CASSQGHQTSNAPNTGELFF.

This chain uses TRBV13 with TRBJ2-1; TCRdb calls TRBD1, which cannot be checked without DNA. The CDR3 totals 15 residues. Germline loops: CDR1 PRHDT, CDR2 FYEKMQ (reference sequence). CDR3 loop: CASSPLRTGSNEQFF.

The rearrangement links TRBV7-9 to TRBJ2-1; the D gene TCRdb calls, TRBD2, cannot be checked with no DNA. The CDR3 has 16 amino acids. Germline V gene sequence: CDR1 SEHNR, CDR2 FQNEAQ (reference sequence). The CDR3 loop is CASSNTRLAGWHEQFF.

V is TRBV2 and J is TRBJ1-1; TCRdb's D call of TRBD1 is untestable without DNA. Germline values: CDR1 SNHLY, CDR2 FYNNEI. The CDR3 is 15 amino acids. CDR3 residues: CASVRDREMNTEAFF.

This chain links TRBV10-3 with TRBJ2-7; lacking DNA, the TRBD1 call made by TCRdb goes unchecked. The V gene's germline CDR1 is ENHRY and CDR2 SYGVKD. This CDR3 has 16 residues. The CDR3 sequence is CATFTHRGSSSYEQYF.

V usage is TRBV7-2 and J usage is TRBJ1-1. From germline, CDR1 is SGHTA and CDR2 FQGNSA. This CDR3 contains 16 residues. CDR3 region: CASSSTLADENTEAFF.

The V and J genes are TRBV7-9 and TRBJ1-2. The CDR3 consists of 14 residues. CDR1 and CDR2 from the germline V gene are SEHNR and FQNEAQ (reference sequence). The CDR3 sequence is CASSPATSNYGYTF.

The CDR3 loop is CASSDGGTASGGYTF. The rearrangement links TRBV6-4 to TRBJ1-2; TCRdb's D call of TRBD1 is untestable without DNA. The CDR3 covers 15 residues. The germline gives CDR1 MRHNA, CDR2 SNTAGT.

This chain connects TRBV14 to TRBJ2-7; TCRdb picks TRBD2, but there is no DNA to check that call. Germline loops: CDR1 SGHDN, CDR2 FVKESK. The CDR3 length is 17 residues. Here the CDR3 reads CASSQVFGRGGFYEQYF.

This CDR3 reads CASSVKGIYQQYF. The rearrangement joins TRBV10-2 to TRBJ2-7. Germline values: CDR1 WSHSY, CDR2 SAAADI. The CDR3 spans 13 residues.

The chain recombines TRBV23-1 with TRBJ2-1. TRBV23-1 is an open reading frame, and its role is uncertain. The CDR3 is made up of 15 amino acids. The CDR3 here is CASSQSQSSYNEQFF.

V usage is TRBV7-9 and J usage is TRBJ2-7; the D call of TRBD1 rests on TCRdb alone, since no DNA is present to check it. The CDR3 spans 13 residues. CDR1 SEHNR and CDR2 FQNEAQ come from the germline V gene (reference sequence). Here the CDR3 reads CASRDRLNYEQYF.

The gene calls are TRBV11-2 and TRBJ2-2; TCRdb calls TRBD1, which cannot be checked without DNA. This CDR3 contains 16 residues. Germline loops: CDR1 SGHAT, CDR2 FQNNGV. The CDR3 here is CDSTQSSGPNTGELFF. Full variable domain (remainder filled in from reference TRBV11-2 and TRBJ2-2): EAGVAQSPRYKIIEKRQSVAFWCNPISGHATLYWYQQILGQGPKLLIQFQNNGVVDDSQLPKDRFSAERLKGVDSTLKIQPAKLEDSAVYLCDSTQSSGPNTGELFFGEGSRLTVL.

V is TRBV7-3 and J is TRBJ2-3; TCRdb's assignment of TRBD2 cannot be checked, as there is no DNA. This CDR3 is 16 amino acids long. CDR1 SGHTA and CDR2 FQGTGA come from the germline V gene. CDR3 sequence reads: CASSPGLVPSTDTQYF.

The chain joins TRBV27 to TRBJ2-7; without DNA, the TCRdb call of TRBD1 cannot be checked. CDR1 and CDR2 from the germline V gene are MNHEY and SMNVEV (reference sequence). This CDR3 has 14 residues. CDR3: CASSYTGGRYEQYF.